This T cell receptor beta chain derives from a study of T cells in Graves' hyperthyroidism and ophthalmopathy. This CDR3 is built from 16 residues. With 2 bases removed from V and 1 base from J, the gap between germline ends came to 12 bases. Amplification of TCR beta CDR3 regions used RNA as the template. The HTBI set primed first-round TCR CDR3 RT-PCR. One entry per CDR3 protein, called by TCRdb with MiXCR from the multiplex PCR reads. The table has about 480,000 distinct CDR3 sequences, roughly a quarter seen once. This clonotype was seen repeatedly, ten times or more. The TCR sequence derives from a woman aged 30 to 39 with Graves' ophthalmopathy. The sample consisted of blood. The V and J genes are TRBV12-3 or TRBV12-4 and TRBJ1-5; D not resolved. CDR3 sequence reads: CASSLNLGTSNQPQHF. The CDR3 coding sequence is TGTGCCAGCAGTTTAAACCTGGGAACGAGCAATCAGCCCCAGCATTTT.